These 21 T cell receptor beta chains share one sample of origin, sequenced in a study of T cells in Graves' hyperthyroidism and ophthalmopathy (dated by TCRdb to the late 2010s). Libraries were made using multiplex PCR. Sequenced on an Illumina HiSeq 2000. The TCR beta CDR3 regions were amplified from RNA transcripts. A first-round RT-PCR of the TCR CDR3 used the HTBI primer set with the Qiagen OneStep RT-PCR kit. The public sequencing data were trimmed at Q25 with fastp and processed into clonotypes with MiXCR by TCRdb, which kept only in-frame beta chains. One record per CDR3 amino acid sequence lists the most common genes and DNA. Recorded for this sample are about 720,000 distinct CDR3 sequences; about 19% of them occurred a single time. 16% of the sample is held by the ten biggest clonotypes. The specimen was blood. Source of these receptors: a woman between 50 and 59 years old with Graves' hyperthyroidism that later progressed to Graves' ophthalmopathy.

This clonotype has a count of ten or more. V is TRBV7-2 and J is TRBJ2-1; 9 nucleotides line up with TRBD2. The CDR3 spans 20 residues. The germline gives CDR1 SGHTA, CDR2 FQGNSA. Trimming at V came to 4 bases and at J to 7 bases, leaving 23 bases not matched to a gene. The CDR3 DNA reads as TGTGCCAGCAGCTGGGCGCCTAGCGGGGATTACTCGGGATTGTTAAATGAGCAGTTCTTC. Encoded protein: CASSWAPSGDYSGLLNEQFF.

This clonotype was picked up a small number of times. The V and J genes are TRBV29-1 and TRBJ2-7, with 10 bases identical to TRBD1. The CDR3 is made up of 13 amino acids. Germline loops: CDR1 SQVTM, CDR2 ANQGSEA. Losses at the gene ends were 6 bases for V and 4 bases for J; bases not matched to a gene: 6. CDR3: CSVEGTGVYEQYF. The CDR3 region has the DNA TGCAGCGTCGAGGGGACAGGGGTGTACGAGCAGTACTTC.

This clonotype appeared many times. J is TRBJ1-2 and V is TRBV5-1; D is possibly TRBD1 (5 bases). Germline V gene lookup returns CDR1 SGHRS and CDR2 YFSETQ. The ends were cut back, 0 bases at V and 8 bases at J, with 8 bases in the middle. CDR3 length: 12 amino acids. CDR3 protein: CASSLDRSGYTF. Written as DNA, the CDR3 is TGCGCCAGCAGCTTGGACAGGAGCGGCTACACCTTC.

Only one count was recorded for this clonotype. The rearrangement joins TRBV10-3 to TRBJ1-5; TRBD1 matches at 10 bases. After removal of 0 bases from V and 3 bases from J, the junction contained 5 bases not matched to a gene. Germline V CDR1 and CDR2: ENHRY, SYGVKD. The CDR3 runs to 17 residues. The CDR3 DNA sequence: TGTGCCATCAGTGAGTCGTTAGGACAGGGGGTCAATCAGCCCCAGCATTTT. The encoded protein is CAISESLGQGVNQPQHF.

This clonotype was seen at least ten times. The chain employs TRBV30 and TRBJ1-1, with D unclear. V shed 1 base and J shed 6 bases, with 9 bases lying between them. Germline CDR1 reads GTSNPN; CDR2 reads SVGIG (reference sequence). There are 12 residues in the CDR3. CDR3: CAWSGRFAEAFF. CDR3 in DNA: TGTGCCTGGAGTGGGAGGTTTGCTGAAGCTTTCTTT.

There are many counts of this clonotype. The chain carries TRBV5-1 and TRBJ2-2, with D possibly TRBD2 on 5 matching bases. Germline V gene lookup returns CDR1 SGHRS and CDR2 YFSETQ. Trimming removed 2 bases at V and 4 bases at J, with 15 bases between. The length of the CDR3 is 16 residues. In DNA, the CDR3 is TGCGCCAGCAGCTTTGAGGGATCGGGTACCACCGGGGAGCTGTTTTTT. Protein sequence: CASSFEGSGTTGELFF.

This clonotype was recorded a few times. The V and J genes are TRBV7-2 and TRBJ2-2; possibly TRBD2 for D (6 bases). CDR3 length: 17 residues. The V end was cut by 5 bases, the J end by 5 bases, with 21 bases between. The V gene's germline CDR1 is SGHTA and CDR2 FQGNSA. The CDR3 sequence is CASSLGGQGGQTGELFF. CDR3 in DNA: TGTGCCAGCAGCCTGGGCGGGCAGGGAGGTCAAACCGGGGAGCTGTTTTTT.

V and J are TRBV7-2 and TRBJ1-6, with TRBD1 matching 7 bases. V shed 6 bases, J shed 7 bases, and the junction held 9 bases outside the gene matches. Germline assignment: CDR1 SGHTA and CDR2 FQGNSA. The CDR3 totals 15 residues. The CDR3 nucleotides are TGTGCCAGCAGTTCACAGGGGAGGGACAATTCACCCCTCCACTTT. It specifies CASSSQGRDNSPLHF. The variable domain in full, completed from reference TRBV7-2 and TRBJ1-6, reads GAGVSQSPSNKVTEKGKDVELRCDPISGHTALYWYRQSLGQGLEFLIYFQGNSAPDKSGLPSDRFSAERTGGSVSTLTIQRTQQEDSAVYLCASSSQGRDNSPLHFGNGTRLTVT.

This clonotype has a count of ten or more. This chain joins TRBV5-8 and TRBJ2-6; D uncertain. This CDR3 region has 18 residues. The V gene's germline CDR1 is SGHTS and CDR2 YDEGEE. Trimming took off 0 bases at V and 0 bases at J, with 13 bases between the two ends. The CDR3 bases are TGTGCCAGCAGCTTGGTAGGTTTTGGCTACTCTGGGGCCAACGTCCTGACTTTC. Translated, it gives CASSLVGFGYSGANVLTF.

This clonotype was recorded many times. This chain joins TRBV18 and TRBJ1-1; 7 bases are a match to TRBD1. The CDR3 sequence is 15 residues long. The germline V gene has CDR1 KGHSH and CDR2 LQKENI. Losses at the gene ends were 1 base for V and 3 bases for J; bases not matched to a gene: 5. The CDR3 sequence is CASSPRQGSDTEAFF. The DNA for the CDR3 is TGTGCCAGCTCACCACGACAGGGTTCAGACACTGAAGCTTTCTTT.

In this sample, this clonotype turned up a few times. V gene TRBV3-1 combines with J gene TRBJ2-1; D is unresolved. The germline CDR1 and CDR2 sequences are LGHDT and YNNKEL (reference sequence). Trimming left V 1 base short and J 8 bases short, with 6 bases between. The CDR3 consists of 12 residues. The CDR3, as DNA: TGTGCCAGCAGCCAAGCAGAGGATGAGCAGTTCTTC. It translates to CASSQAEDEQFF.

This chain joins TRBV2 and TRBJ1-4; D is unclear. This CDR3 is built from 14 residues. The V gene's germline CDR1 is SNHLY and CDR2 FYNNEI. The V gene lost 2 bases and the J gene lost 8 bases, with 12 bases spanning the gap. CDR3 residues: CASSELGGLEKLFF. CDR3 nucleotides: TGTGCCAGCAGTGAATTAGGAGGGTTGGAAAAACTGTTTTTT.

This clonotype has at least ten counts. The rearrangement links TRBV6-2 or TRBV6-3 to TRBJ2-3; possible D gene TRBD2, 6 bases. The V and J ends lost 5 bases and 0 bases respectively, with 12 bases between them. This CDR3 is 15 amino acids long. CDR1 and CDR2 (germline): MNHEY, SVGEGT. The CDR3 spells CASSQPGTSTDTQYF. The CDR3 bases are TGTGCCAGCAGTCAACCCGGGACTAGCACAGATACGCAGTATTTT.

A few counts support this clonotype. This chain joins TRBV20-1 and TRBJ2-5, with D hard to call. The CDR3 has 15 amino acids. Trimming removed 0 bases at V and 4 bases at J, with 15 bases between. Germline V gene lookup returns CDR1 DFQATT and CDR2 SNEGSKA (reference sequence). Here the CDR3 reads CSARDRAFGVETQYF. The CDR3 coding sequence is TGCAGTGCTAGAGATCGTGCGTTTGGGGTAGAGACCCAGTACTTC.

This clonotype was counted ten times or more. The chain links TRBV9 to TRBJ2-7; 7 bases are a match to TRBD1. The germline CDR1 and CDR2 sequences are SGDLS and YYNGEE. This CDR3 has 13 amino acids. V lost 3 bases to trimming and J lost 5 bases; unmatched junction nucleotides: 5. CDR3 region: CASSGGQSNEQYF. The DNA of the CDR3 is TGTGCCAGCAGCGGGGGACAGTCTAACGAGCAGTACTTC.

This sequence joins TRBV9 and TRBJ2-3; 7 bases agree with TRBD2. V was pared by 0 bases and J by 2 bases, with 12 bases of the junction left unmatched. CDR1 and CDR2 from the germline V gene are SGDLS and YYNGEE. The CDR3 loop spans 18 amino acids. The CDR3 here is CASSVDNSGGGATDTQYF. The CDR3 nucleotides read TGTGCCAGCAGCGTAGATAATAGTGGCGGGGGAGCCACAGATACGCAGTATTTT.

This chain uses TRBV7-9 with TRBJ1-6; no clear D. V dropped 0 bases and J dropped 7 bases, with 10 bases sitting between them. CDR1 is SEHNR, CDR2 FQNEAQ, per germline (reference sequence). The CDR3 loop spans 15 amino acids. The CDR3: CASSLAPGGNSPLHF. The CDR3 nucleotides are TGTGCCAGCAGCTTAGCGCCAGGCGGCAATTCACCCCTCCACTTT.

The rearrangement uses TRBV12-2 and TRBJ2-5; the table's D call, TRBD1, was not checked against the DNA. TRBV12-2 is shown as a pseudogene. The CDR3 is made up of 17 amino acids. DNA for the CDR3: TGTGCAAGTCTTATGGCCCCAACCGGGATCAGGCGGGAGACCCAGTACTTC. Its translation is CASLMAPTGIRRETQYF.

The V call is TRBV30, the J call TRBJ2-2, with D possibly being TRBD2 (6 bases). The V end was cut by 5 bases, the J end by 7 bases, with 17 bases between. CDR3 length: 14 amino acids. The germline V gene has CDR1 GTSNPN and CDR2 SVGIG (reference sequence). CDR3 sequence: CAWGPGVEGGELFF. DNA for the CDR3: TGTGCCTGGGGCCCGGGAGTAGAGGGCGGGGAGCTGTTTTTT.

CDR3 nucleotide sequence: TGCAGTGCTAGTCAGACACAACATGGCTACACCTTC. Its protein is CSASQTQHGYTF. V usage is TRBV20-1 and J usage is TRBJ1-2, with D unclear. The germline V gene encodes CDR1 DFQATT and CDR2 SNEGSKA (reference sequence). V lost 3 bases and J lost 6, with 11 bases in between. The CDR3 has 12 amino acids.

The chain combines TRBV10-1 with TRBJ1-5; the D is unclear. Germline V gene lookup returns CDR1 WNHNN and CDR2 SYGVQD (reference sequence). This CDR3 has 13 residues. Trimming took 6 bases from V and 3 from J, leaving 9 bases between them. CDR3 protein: CASSPDPNQPQHF. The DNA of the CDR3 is TGCGCCAGCAGCCCCGACCCCAATCAGCCCCAGCATTTT.